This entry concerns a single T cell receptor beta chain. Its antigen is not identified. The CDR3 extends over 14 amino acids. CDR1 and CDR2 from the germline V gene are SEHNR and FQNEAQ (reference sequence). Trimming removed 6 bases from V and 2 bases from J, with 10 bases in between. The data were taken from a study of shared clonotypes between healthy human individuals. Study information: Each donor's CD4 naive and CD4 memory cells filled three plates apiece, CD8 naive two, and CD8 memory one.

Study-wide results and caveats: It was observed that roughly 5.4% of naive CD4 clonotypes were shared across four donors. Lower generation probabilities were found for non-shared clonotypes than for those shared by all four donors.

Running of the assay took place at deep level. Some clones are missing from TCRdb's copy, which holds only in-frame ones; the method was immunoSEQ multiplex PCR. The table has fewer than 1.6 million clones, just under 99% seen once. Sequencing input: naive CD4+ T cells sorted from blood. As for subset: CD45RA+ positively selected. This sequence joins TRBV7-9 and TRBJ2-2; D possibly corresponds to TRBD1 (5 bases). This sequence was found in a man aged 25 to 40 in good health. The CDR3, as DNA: TGTGCCAGCAGACCGACAGCAAACACCGGGGAGCTGTTTTTT. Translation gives CASRPTANTGELFF.